The 29 T cell receptor beta chains below come from one sample, sequenced in a study of PD-L1 blockade in urothelial cancer. Clones were read by immunoSEQ multiplex PCR, and TCRdb kept only the in-frame ones, dropping some. The sample yields about 80,000 clones, 75% to 90% seen once. The sequencing used PBMCs, collected around atezolizumab (anti-PD-L1) treatment. Source of these receptors: a woman between 65 and 79 years old with urothelial cancer.

The V gene is TRBV28, the J gene TRBJ1-5; D is unresolved. Looked up from germline, CDR1 is MDHEN and CDR2 is SYDVKM. The CDR3 is 13 residues long. Trimming left V 3 bases short and J 4 bases short, with 7 bases between. CDR3 DNA sequence: TGTGCCAGCAGTTTGGCCAGTAATCAGCCCCAGCATTTT. Protein: CASSLASNQPQHF.

The sample holds many counts of this clone. This rearrangement joins TRBV5-1 to TRBJ2-7, with 7 bases identical to TRBD1. V dropped 3 bases and J dropped 5; count of bases not matched to a gene: 2. The CDR3 extends over 12 amino acids. CDR1 and CDR2 from the germline V gene are SGHRS and YFSETQ. As DNA, the CDR3 is TGCGCCAGCAGCTCACAGGGGAACGAGCAGTACTTC. Residues: CASSSQGNEQYF. Full variable domain (missing parts from reference TRBV5-1 and TRBJ2-7): KAGVTQTPRYLIKTRGQQVTLSCSPISGHRSVSWYQQTPGQGLQFLFEYFSETQRNKGNFPGRFSGRQFSNSRSEMNVSTLELGDSALYLCASSSQGNEQYFGPGTRLTVT.

The rearrangement joins TRBV2 to TRBJ1-1; 7 positions agree with TRBD1. Germline-derived CDR1 and CDR2 are SNHLY and FYNNEI. V lost 7 bases and J lost 2; bases outside the gene matches: 7. The CDR3 runs to 14 residues. The CDR3 protein is CASTGQLTNTEAFF. In nucleotides, the CDR3 is TGTGCCAGCACGGGACAGTTAACTAACACTGAAGCTTTCTTT.

This clone was recorded once. The V call is TRBV28, the J call TRBJ1-1; TRBD1 agrees at 10 bases. CDR1 MDHEN and CDR2 SYDVKM come from the germline V gene. This CDR3 spans 16 amino acids. The trim removed 6 bases at V and 1 base at J, leaving 8 bases unmatched. CDR3 nucleotides: TGTGCCAGCAGCGACAGGGGGCGAGGGGGGAACACTGAAGCTTTCTTT. Translating it yields CASSDRGRGGNTEAFF. The entire variable domain, with the rest obtained from reference TRBV28 and TRBJ1-1, is as follows: DVKVTQSSRYLVKRTGEKVFLECVQDMDHENMFWYRQDPGLGLRLIYFSYDVKMKEKGDIPEGYSVSREKKERFSLILESASTNQTSMYLCASSDRGRGGNTEAFFGQGTRLTVV.

The genes are TRBV4-1 and TRBJ1-5, with D hard to call. This CDR3 contains 15 residues. Trimming shortened V by 0 bases and J by 4 bases, and 10 bases separated the two germline ends. Germline CDR1 is MGHRA and CDR2 is YSYEKL. The CDR3 sequence: CASSQDMSRNQPQHF. The CDR3 DNA sequence: TGCGCCAGCAGCCAAGATATGAGCAGGAATCAGCCCCAGCATTTT.

This clone appeared once. V and J are TRBV5-1 and TRBJ2-6; no definite D call. There are 15 residues in the CDR3. The V gene's germline CDR1 is SGHRS and CDR2 YFSETQ. V gave up 0 bases and J gave up 1 base, with 5 bases separating them. The CDR3 DNA reads TGCGCCAGCAGCTTGGAAGAGTCTGGGGCCAACGTCCTGACTTTC. Translating it yields CASSLEESGANVLTF.

V is TRBV19 and J is TRBJ2-2, with TRBD1 matching over 7 bases. J gave up 1 base and V 4 bases, and 6 bases lay outside the gene matches. This CDR3 region has 16 residues. The germline gives CDR1 LNHDA, CDR2 SQIVND (reference sequence). CDR3 sequence: CASSSGQGVNTGELFF. The CDR3 region has the DNA TGTGCCAGTAGTAGCGGCCAGGGGGTGAACACCGGGGAGCTGTTTTTT.

This clone was picked up one time. The gene calls are TRBV5-1 and TRBJ2-2; the D is unclear. Germline values: CDR1 SGHRS, CDR2 YFSETQ. The CDR3 sequence is 15 residues long. V was shortened by 4 bases and J by 0 bases, with 10 bases between the two germline ends. The CDR3 DNA is TGCGCCAGCAGCACCGACGGAGCGAACACCGGGGAGCTGTTTTTT. Translation: CASSTDGANTGELFF.

The chain is built from TRBV4-1 and TRBJ2-7, with D possibly being TRBD2 (5 bases). CDR1 MGHRA and CDR2 YSYEKL come from the germline V gene. This CDR3 is built from 16 residues. Trimming pared 0 bases from V and 5 bases from J, leaving 17 bases between. The CDR3 region has the DNA TGCGCCAGCAGCCAAGAACCTGCTGGCCCGGGGAACGAGCAGTACTTC. Its translation: CASSQEPAGPGNEQYF.

The V call is TRBV11-2, the J call TRBJ2-1, with 10 positions matching TRBD2. Germline V gene data show CDR1 as SGHAT and CDR2 as FQNNGV. With 5 bases clipped from V and 7 bases from J, the junction kept 11 bases outside the gene matches. The CDR3 extends over 16 amino acids. CDR3 bases: TGTGCCAGCAGCGGCAGACTAGCGGGTATTTGGAATGAGCAGTTCTTC. Translating it yields CASSGRLAGIWNEQFF.

The chain uses TRBV4-1 and TRBJ1-6, with a tentative D call TRBD1 (5 bases). The CDR3 is 16 amino acids. CDR1 is MGHRA, CDR2 YSYEKL, per germline. Trimming removed 0 bases at V and 5 bases at J, with 11 bases between. CDR3 bases: TGCGCCAGCAGCCAAGATGGGGCAGGGAATAATTCACCCCTCCACTTT. It specifies CASSQDGAGNNSPLHF.

The rearrangement links TRBV4-1 to TRBJ1-3, with a possible D match to TRBD1 (5 bases). CDR1 is MGHRA and CDR2 is YSYEKL in the germline V gene. Trimming shortened V by 0 bases and J by 2 bases, and 17 bases separated the two germline ends. The CDR3 extends over 18 amino acids. As DNA, the CDR3 is TGCGCCAGCAGCCAAGAGGAGCAGGGTCTTGTGCCTGGAAACACCATATATTTT. Translating gives CASSQEEQGLVPGNTIYF.

The chain couples TRBV5-1 to TRBJ1-1, with D maybe TRBD1 (6 bases). Germline loops: CDR1 SGHRS, CDR2 YFSETQ. The CDR3 extends over 14 amino acids. Trimming removed 4 bases from V and 1 base from J, with 11 bases in between. CDR3 region: CASSPQTGNTEAFF. In DNA, the CDR3 is TGCGCCAGCAGCCCCCAGACAGGGAACACTGAAGCTTTCTTT.

The V gene is TRBV4-2, the J gene TRBJ1-3; 10 nucleotides match TRBD1. The CDR3 runs to 15 residues. Germline lookup yields CDR1 LGHNA and CDR2 YNFKEQ. Trimming cost V 5 bases and J 4 bases; bases outside gene matches: 5. CDR3: CASSKLTGGGNTIYF. In nucleotides, the CDR3 is TGTGCCAGCAGCAAACTGACAGGGGGCGGAAACACCATATATTTT.

The chain joins TRBV21-1 to TRBJ2-7; the DNA was not used to check the table's D call, TRBD2. TRBV21-1 is a documented pseudogene. The CDR3 is 14 amino acids. The CDR3 spells CASSKADGIYEQYF. The DNA for the CDR3 is TGTGCCAGCAGCAAAGCGGACGGGATTTACGAGCAGTACTTC.

The chain links TRBV7-2 to TRBJ2-5; 10 bases are shared with TRBD1. Per the germline V gene, CDR1 is SGHTA and CDR2 is FQGNSA. V lost 5 bases to trimming and J lost 3 bases; unmatched junction nucleotides: 9. The CDR3 is 16 residues long. In DNA, the CDR3 is TGTGCCAGCAGCATGCTCTGGGGACAGGGGAAAGAGACCCAGTACTTC. It specifies CASSMLWGQGKETQYF.

The V call is TRBV5-4, the J call TRBJ2-3; D is unclear. Germline V gene sequence: CDR1 SGHNT, CDR2 YYREEE (reference sequence). This CDR3 has 14 residues. V lost 3 bases, J lost 3 bases, and 11 bases lay in between. The CDR3 DNA reads as TGTGCCAGCAGCTATGGCACAAGAACAGATACGCAGTATTTT. Protein product: CASSYGTRTDTQYF. Full variable domain (outside the CDR3, taken from reference TRBV5-4 and TRBJ2-3): ETGVTQSPTHLIKTRGQQVTLRCSSQSGHNTVSWYQQALGQGPQFIFQYYREEENGRGNFPPRFSGLQFPNYSSELNVNALELDDSALYLCASSYGTRTDTQYFGPGTRLTVL.

The chain links TRBV6-6 to TRBJ2-3; perhaps TRBD1 as D (7 bases). Germline V gene data show CDR1 as MNHNY and CDR2 as SVGAGI (reference sequence). Trimming removed 7 bases at V and 2 bases at J, with 13 bases between. CDR3 length equals 14 residues. This CDR3 reads CASTRQGLTDTQYF. In nucleotides, the CDR3 is TGTGCCAGCACTAGACAGGGACTCACAGATACGCAGTATTTT.

The rearrangement joins TRBV27 to TRBJ2-7, with D perhaps matching TRBD2 (6 bases). CDR1 is MNHEY, CDR2 SMNVEV, per germline (reference sequence). CDR3 length: 15 residues. Trimming cost V 1 base and J 3 bases, with 13 bases left between them. The CDR3 DNA sequence: TGTGCCAGCAGTTTATTGGCGGGAAGCCTCTACGAGCAGTACTTC. This translates into CASSLLAGSLYEQYF.

In nucleotides, the CDR3 is TGTGCCAGCAGCTTGGGGACTAGCGGGAGATATTACGAGCAGTACTTC. It translates to CASSLGTSGRYYEQYF. V and J are TRBV5-4 and TRBJ2-7, with 13 bases fitting TRBD2. Trimming cost V 0 bases and J 4 bases; bases outside gene matches: 4. Germline lookup yields CDR1 SGHNT and CDR2 YYREEE (reference sequence). The CDR3 loop spans 16 amino acids.

This chain uses TRBV10-2 with TRBJ2-1; 10 bases are a match to TRBD1. The CDR3 contains 17 residues. Trimming took 4 bases from V and 8 from J; bases not matched to a gene: 14. Germline V CDR1 and CDR2: WSHSY, SAAADI. CDR3 nucleotides: TGCGCCAGCAGTGGACAGGGGGCTAGAGGGGTGGTCGATGAGCAGTTCTTC. It encodes CASSGQGARGVVDEQFF.

V gene TRBV29-1 combines with J gene TRBJ2-7; tentatively, D is TRBD1 (6 bases). Germline V gene data show CDR1 as SQVTM and CDR2 as ANQGSEA. The CDR3 has 12 residues. Between the trimmed V and J ends, which lost 4 bases and 2 bases, there was a span of 9 bases. This chain's CDR3 is CSVADRPYEQYF. CDR3 DNA: TGCAGCGTTGCGGACAGACCCTACGAGCAGTACTTC.

This clone was observed once. The chain recombines TRBV9 with TRBJ2-5; 9 positions agree with TRBD1. Trimming took 0 bases from V and 2 from J; bases not matched to a gene: 5. Germline CDR1 SGDLS, CDR2 YYNGEE. This CDR3 is built from 16 residues. The DNA for the CDR3 is TGTGCCAGCAGCGTAGCCACCGGGACAGGGCAAGAGACCCAGTACTTC. Amino acids: CASSVATGTGQETQYF. Using reference TRBV9 and TRBJ2-5 for the parts outside the CDR3, the full variable domain is DSGVTQTPKHLITATGQRVTLRCSPRSGDLSVYWYQQSLDQGLQFLIQYYNGEERAKGNILERFSAQQFPDLHSELNLSSLELGDSALYFCASSVATGTGQETQYFGPGTRLLVL.

The chain uses TRBV4-3 and TRBJ2-3; a weak D match, TRBD2 (7 bases). Germline lookup yields CDR1 LGHNA and CDR2 YSLEER. Trimming left V 2 bases short and J 0 bases short, with 24 bases between. There are 20 residues in the CDR3. The CDR3 nucleotides read TGCGCCAGCAGCCAATCGGGGGGTGTGGGGGCTCAAGCTAGCACAGATACGCAGTATTTT. This encodes CASSQSGGVGAQASTDTQYF.

This clone occurred a few times. The genes are TRBV5-1 and TRBJ2-7, with D tentatively TRBD2 (7 bases). Deletions cut 0 bases from V and 3 bases from J, with 10 bases between. This CDR3 region has 14 residues. Germline V gene lookup returns CDR1 SGHRS and CDR2 YFSETQ. As DNA, the CDR3 is TGCGCCAGCAGCTTGGCGGGGGGCAACTACGAGCAGTACTTC. Translated: CASSLAGGNYEQYF.

This clone was observed a single time. The CDR3 spells CASSGTGGTLYEQYF. In DNA form, the CDR3 reads TGCGCCAGCAGTGGAACAGGGGGCACTCTGTACGAGCAGTACTTC. The rearrangement joins TRBV10-2 to TRBJ2-7; 9 bases map to TRBD1. The CDR3 length is 15 residues. After removal of 4 bases from V and 4 bases from J, the junction contained 8 bases not matched to a gene. Germline CDR1 is WSHSY and CDR2 is SAAADI.

CDR3 nucleotide sequence: TGTGCCAGGGGGCCGGAATCTAGCGGGAGAGGCCCCGGGGAGCTGTTTTTT. Translated: CARGPESSGRGPGELFF. The chain has TRBV2 and TRBJ2-2; 10 bases fit TRBD2. Germline values: CDR1 SNHLY, CDR2 FYNNEI. This CDR3 region has 17 residues. The V segment lost 9 bases and the J segment 6 bases; nucleotides outside the gene matches: 16.

The rearrangement joins TRBV7-2 to TRBJ2-7; 8 bases align to TRBD2. Germline values: CDR1 SGHTA, CDR2 FQGNSA. J lost 3 bases, V lost 1 base, and 5 bases had no gene match. This CDR3 contains 15 residues. CDR3: CASSLVLAGNYEQYF. For the CDR3, the DNA is TGTGCCAGCAGCTTAGTTTTAGCGGGAAACTACGAGCAGTACTTC.

This chain connects TRBV27 to TRBJ2-1; unclear D gene. Germline loops: CDR1 MNHEY, CDR2 SMNVEV (reference sequence). V was cut by 3 bases and J by 6 bases, with 12 bases left in between. The CDR3 is 14 residues long. The CDR3 coding sequence is TGTGCCAGCAGTTTTTACTCTCGGTTCAATGAGCAGTTCTTC. Translation: CASSFYSRFNEQFF.